The 17 T cell receptor beta chains below come from one sample, sequenced in a study of cytomegalovirus exposure and HLA in healthy donors. Primers: 60 Vbeta forward and 13 Jbeta reverse. Libraries were prepared by immunoSEQ multiplex PCR; TCRdb keeps only in-frame clonotypes and omits some of them. The sample has over 120,000 clones, over 65% seen once. Sequences were obtained from PBMCs. The receptors shown here come from a female donor in good health and CMV-seronegative.

About this clone itself: The sample has other DNA sequences that encode this CDR3 too. The chain has TRBV7-6 and TRBJ2-1; D may be TRBD2 (5 bases). The germline CDR1 and CDR2 sequences are SGHVS and FNYEAQ. The CDR3 length is 12 residues. V gave up 1 base and J gave up 9 bases, with 7 bases separating them. CDR3 DNA: TGTGCCAGCAGCTTAGGACGGGGTGAGCAGTTCTTC. As protein: CASSLGRGEQFF.

The CDR3 region has the DNA TGCGCCAGCAGGGCCGCCTACGAGCAGTACTTC. This translates into CASRAAYEQYF. V is TRBV10-2 and J is TRBJ2-7, with D hard to call. CDR3 size: 11 residues. Trimming took off 6 bases at V and 2 bases at J, with 5 bases between the two ends. Germline CDR1 WSHSY, CDR2 SAAADI.

A remark on this clone: The junction differs from germline at one of its ends, possibly a read error. The chain recombines TRBV5-1 with TRBJ1-4; 9 bases map to TRBD1. Per the germline V gene, CDR1 is SGHRS and CDR2 is YFSETQ. The CDR3 totals 19 residues. CDR3 DNA: TGCGCCAGCTGCTTGGGGACAGGGTTAGCCCCATTCACTAATGAAAAACTGTTTTTT. Translated, it gives CASCLGTGLAPFTNEKLFF. Supplemented by reference TRBV5-1 and TRBJ1-4, the full variable domain reads KAGVTQTPRYLIKTRGQQVTLSCSPISGHRSVSWYQQTPGQGLQFLFEYFSETQRNKGNFPGRFSGRQFSNSRSEMNVSTLELGDSALYLCASCLGTGLAPFTNEKLFFGSGTQLSVL.

This clone was seen more than once but under ten times. The CDR3 sequence: CASSQDPGQPYQPQHF. In DNA, the CDR3 is TGCGCCAGCAGCCAAGATCCCGGACAGCCTTATCAGCCCCAGCATTTT. J is TRBJ1-5 and V is TRBV4-1; D possibly corresponds to TRBD1 (6 bases). CDR3 length: 16 residues. The V gene lost 0 bases and the J gene lost 5 bases, with 14 bases spanning the gap. Germline loops: CDR1 MGHRA, CDR2 YSYEKL.

The chain couples TRBV7-9 to TRBJ1-2, with no clear D. The germline V and J ends were trimmed by 4 bases and 1 base, with 10 bases remaining between them. Per germline, CDR1 SEHNR and CDR2 FQNEAQ (reference sequence). This CDR3 region has 14 residues. The CDR3 reads CASSSLQLNYGYTF. The DNA of the CDR3 is TGTGCCAGCAGCTCCTTACAGCTTAACTATGGCTACACCTTC.

The chain combines TRBV7-2 with TRBJ1-5; 7 bases agree with TRBD1. The germline V gene encodes CDR1 SGHTA and CDR2 FQGNSA. The CDR3 has 17 residues. J gave up 2 bases and V 3 bases, and 10 bases lay outside the gene matches. CDR3 coding DNA: TGTGCCAGCAGCTTCTCGGGACAGAGTATACGCAATCAGCCCCAGCATTTT. Translating it yields CASSFSGQSIRNQPQHF.

On this clone: A junction end diverges from the germline sequence, so it may reflect a read error. The chain carries TRBV7-9 and TRBJ1-4; D may be TRBD1 (5 bases). This CDR3 has 12 residues. Germline V CDR1 and CDR2: SEHNR, FQNEAQ (reference sequence). The CDR3 protein is CSSSLVGGLLFF. CDR3 DNA sequence: TGTTCCAGCAGCTTAGTCGGGGGGTTGCTGTTTTTT.

The chain uses TRBV28 and TRBJ2-1; the D gene is possibly TRBD1 (6 bases). Germline lookup yields CDR1 MDHEN and CDR2 SYDVKM. V was clipped by 4 bases and J by 9 bases, with 13 bases between them. The CDR3 spans 13 residues. DNA for the CDR3: TGTGCCAGCAGTTCGGGACATTTCTCTGAGCAGTTCTTC. Translation gives CASSSGHFSEQFF. Combining the CDR3 with reference TRBV28 and TRBJ2-1 gives the whole variable domain DVKVTQSSRYLVKRTGEKVFLECVQDMDHENMFWYRQDPGLGLRLIYFSYDVKMKEKGDIPEGYSVSREKKERFSLILESASTNQTSMYLCASSSGHFSEQFFGPGTRLTVL.

The chain has TRBV6-4 and TRBJ2-6, with 7 bases that match TRBD1. CDR1 is MRHNA, CDR2 SNTAGT, per germline. CDR3 length: 16 residues. V lost 3 bases to trimming and J lost 2 bases; unmatched junction nucleotides: 4. CDR3 DNA: TGTGCCAGCAGTGAAGACGGGACAGCTGGGGCCAACGTCCTGACTTTC. Translating it yields CASSEDGTAGANVLTF.

The chain employs TRBV28 and TRBJ2-1; 7 nucleotides align to TRBD1. This CDR3 has 21 amino acids. The germline V gene has CDR1 MDHEN and CDR2 SYDVKM. The V and J ends lost 5 bases and 8 bases, in that order; junction bases with no gene match: 30. CDR3 DNA: TGTGCCAGCAGTCCCACCTGGACAGGCTTCCTTAACTTGACTATTGGGGATGAGCAGTTCTTC. As protein: CASSPTWTGFLNLTIGDEQFF.

The chain recombines TRBV10-2 with TRBJ2-1, with a tentative D call TRBD2 (5 bases). Germline V gene sequence: CDR1 WSHSY, CDR2 SAAADI. This CDR3 has 17 residues. V dropped 7 bases and J dropped 0 bases, with 19 bases sitting between them. Written as DNA, the CDR3 is TGCGCCAGCAAAGCTGGGAGACTAACTGGCTCCTACAATGAGCAGTTCTTC. This gives the protein CASKAGRLTGSYNEQFF.

The V and J genes are TRBV14 and TRBJ1-1; tentatively, D is TRBD1 (5 bases). Germline CDR1 is SGHDN and CDR2 is FVKESK. V was clipped by 0 bases and J by 1 base, with 15 bases between them. The CDR3 loop spans 17 amino acids. The CDR3 nucleotides are TGTGCCAGCAGCCAAGAGGGAAGGGGCGCAAGGAACACTGAAGCTTTCTTT. Translated: CASSQEGRGARNTEAFF.

This clone came up a few times. The J gene is TRBJ2-1, the V gene TRBV6-6; 10 nucleotides match TRBD1. Germline lookup yields CDR1 MNHNY and CDR2 SVGAGI (reference sequence). CDR3 length: 15 amino acids. V shed 6 bases and J 10 bases; nucleotides not matched to a gene: 12. The CDR3 spells CASSDRDRGVGEQFF. Here the CDR3 DNA reads TGTGCCAGCAGCGACCGGGACAGGGGTGTTGGAGAGCAGTTCTTC.

This chain connects TRBV7-2 to TRBJ2-3, with D possibly TRBD2 on 6 matching bases. There are 14 residues in the CDR3. Looked up from germline, CDR1 is SGHTA and CDR2 is FQGNSA. V was trimmed by 4 bases and J by 1 base, leaving 9 bases between them. CDR3 protein: CASSWGGGTDTQYF. As DNA, the CDR3 is TGTGCCAGCAGCTGGGGCGGGGGCACAGATACGCAGTATTTT.

The chain carries TRBV5-4 and TRBJ1-6; TRBD1 matches at 10 bases. Germline V CDR1 and CDR2: SGHNT, YYREEE (reference sequence). This CDR3 comprises 15 residues. The V and J ends lost 0 bases and 9 bases, in that order; junction bases with no gene match: 3. The CDR3 protein is CASSLGGTGVSPLHF. The CDR3 bases are TGTGCCAGCAGCTTGGGCGGGACAGGGGTTTCACCCCTCCACTTT.

The chain is built from TRBV7-2 and TRBJ2-1, with a weak D call TRBD2 (6 bases). Germline CDR1 and CDR2: SGHTA and FQGNSA. The CDR3 is made up of 13 amino acids. Trimming pared 5 bases from V and 12 bases from J, leaving 17 bases between. The CDR3: CASSDPGAKVQFF. CDR3 sequence (DNA): TGTGCCAGCAGCGACCCGGGAGCAAAAGTGCAGTTCTTC.

This clone has more than one count but fewer than ten. CDR3 in amino acids: CASRPRGQGGEQFF. CDR3 coding DNA: TGTGCCAGCAGACCCCGGGGACAGGGGGGTGAGCAGTTCTTC. The chain couples TRBV5-6 to TRBJ2-1, with TRBD1 identical over 11 bases. Looked up from germline, CDR1 is SGHDT and CDR2 is YYEEEE. J gave up 9 bases and V 5 bases, and 7 bases lay outside the gene matches. The CDR3 has 14 amino acids.